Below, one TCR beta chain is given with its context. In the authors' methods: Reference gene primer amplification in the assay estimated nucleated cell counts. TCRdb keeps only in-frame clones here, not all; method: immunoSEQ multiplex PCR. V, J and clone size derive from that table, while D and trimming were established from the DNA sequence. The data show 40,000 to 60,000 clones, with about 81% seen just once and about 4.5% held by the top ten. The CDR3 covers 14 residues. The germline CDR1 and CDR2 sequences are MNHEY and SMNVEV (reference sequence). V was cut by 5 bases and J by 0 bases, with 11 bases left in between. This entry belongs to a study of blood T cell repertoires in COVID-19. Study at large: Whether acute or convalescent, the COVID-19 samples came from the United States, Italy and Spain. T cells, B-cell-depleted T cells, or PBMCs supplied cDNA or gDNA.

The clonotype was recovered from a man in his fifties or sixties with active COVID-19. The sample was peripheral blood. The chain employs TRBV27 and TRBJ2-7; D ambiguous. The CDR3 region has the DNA TGTGCCAGCAGTCCCCATGGAGCCTCCTACGAGCAGTACTTC. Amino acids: CASSPHGASYEQYF.